This T cell receptor (beta chain) originates from a study of T cell changes during pregnancy in multiple sclerosis. Here immunoSEQ multiplex PCR was the method, and the copy in TCRdb shows in-frame clones only, minus some. This sample carries 100,000 or so clones, about 93% of them seen once, and the ten largest clones take about 4.5%. CDR1 MGHRA and CDR2 YSYEKL come from the germline V gene. The CDR3 spans 15 residues. The V and J ends lost 1 base and 2 bases, in that order; junction bases with no gene match: 5. The TCR was taken from a female donor with multiple sclerosis, enrolled in a pregnancy study. V gene TRBV4-1 combines with J gene TRBJ2-7; 7 bases are a match to TRBD2. Material: peripheral blood, obtained in the first trimester of pregnancy. The CDR3 region has the DNA TGCGCCAGCAGCCAAGTCGGGGCGGGGGCCTACGAGCAGTACTTC. This sequence encodes CASSQVGAGAYEQYF.